Reported below is one T cell receptor beta chain. The antigen it binds to is not known. The sample holds no much larger clone one base away, and base qualities are not on file. The sample comes from a study of T cell repertoires in cytomegalovirus infection (dated 2019 in TCRdb). Study-level background: The peptide stimulations were aimed at well-studied HLA-B-restricted epitopes as well as recently identified HLA-C-restricted CMV epitopes, whose presentation resists viral immunomodulation. The HLA type of each donor mattered for the analysis, because public TCR beta signatures pointed to carriage of CMV infection along with the matching HLA type.

Sequenced on an Illumina HiSeq 1500. TCRdb reworked the public reads: Q25 trimming with fastp, MiXCR clone assembly, productive beta chains retained. Rows with one shared CDR3 protein collapse into an entry with the most common genes and DNA. In all, the sample holds 200,000 to 250,000 distinct CDR3 sequences, and approximately 40% of those were seen once. The ten largest clones represent 59% of the sample. The CDR3 covers 17 residues, taking in both the cysteine and the phenylalanine. The DNA shown is the 51-base CDR3, in frame from base 1. V loses 7 bases at its end and J loses 0 bases; junction bases beyond the gene matches: 10. CDR1 MNHEY and CDR2 SVGEGT were looked up in the germline V gene. What the authors observed across the whole study: In both this cohort and an independent cohort of under 450 donors, the cumulative frequency of public TCR beta family members distinguished carriers of CMV infection plus the relevant HLA type. The ex vivo response was dominated by HLA-C-restricted CMV-specific TCR beta clonotypes, and the single most frequent clonotype in two of eight donors was supplied by these HLA-C-restricted clonotypes.

Reading the label with the study, this specimen's treatment or condition is: in vitro stimulation with specific CMV peptide epitopes to enrich CMV-specific T cells. The rearrangement combines TRBV6-2 or TRBV6-3 with TRBJ2-1, and TRBD1 matches 9 of the central bases. The specimen was CD8+ T cells from cultured PBMCs, collected from culture after CMV antigen stimulation. The source of this sequence is a human donor in good health (CMV status not recorded). Some clones in this sample may be carry-over from other donors' samples. The nucleotide sequence is given as TGTGCCAGCAACTCCGGGACAGGGCATAGCTCCTACAATGAGCAGTTCTTC. Its protein is CASNSGTGHSSYNEQFF.